This record looks at one TCR beta chain sequence and its context. No antigen is known for it. Within one base of it there is no much larger clone, and no base qualities were kept. The iRepertoire nested amplicon-rescue multiplex PCR (arm-PCR) platform was used to amplify TCR alpha and beta CDR3 regions from RNA. The input for one-step reverse transcription and amplification was about 100-400 ng of either tissue mRNA or PBMC total RNA. After bead purification, a secondary multiplex PCR added Illumina adapters, and libraries were gel-purified between 200 and 400 bp. Internal 6-nucleotide barcodes were carried by the libraries and were used for demultiplexing. Sequencing of the libraries was done on an Illumina MiSeq using 2x220 or 2x250 nucleotide paired-end reads. Under the source paper's analysis protocol: FLASH 1.2.11 was used to merge paired reads, and BWA-MEM then aligned the reads to the GRCh37 human genome before TRA and TRB reads were extracted. V and J assignment used an IMGT-derived reference of cassette sequences and CDR3 motifs that included pseudogenes. Reads were translated in three frames, and productive CDR3s were defined as those with a C...FGXG motif and no stop codons. A clonotype was defined as a unique combination of a V-J cassette pair and a CDR3 amino acid sequence. Reads were filtered by Hamming distance, with the threshold set by the sequence error rate of each sample in mapped regions. TCRdb handled the public reads itself, with Q25 trimming in fastp and clone calling in MiXCR, and kept productive beta chains. Identical CDR3 protein sequences are pooled into one entry, listed with their most common genes and DNA. The V and J calls follow TCRdb's processing rather than the paper's. The sample table lists under 150,000 distinct CDR3 sequences, approximately 39% of them with a count of one. The leading ten clones occupy about 18% of the sample.

This sample stems from a study of glioma-infiltrating T cells (dated by TCRdb to the mid-2010s). Regarding the complete study: Sequencing of TCR alpha- and beta-chain repertoires was performed on glioma tissue, on non-neoplastic brain tissue, and on matched peripheral blood mononuclear cells. To gauge divergence between tissue and blood T-cell populations, every tissue-infiltrating repertoire was compared against the peripheral blood repertoire from the same patient. Three low-grade glioma patients, about eight primary glioblastoma patients and three non-glioma patients contributing non-neoplastic brain tissue were included in the paired cohort. Study-wide conclusions, independent of this receptor: VJ-independent divergence between tissue and blood was lower than expected in non-neoplastic patients but higher than expected in all gliomas, particularly low-grade gliomas. Very few CDR3 sequences were found to be shared between tissue and blood, and this scarcity was attributed to high CDR3 diversity and limited sampling. Small numbers underpinned the group comparisons: roughly 8 glioblastoma patients, three low-grade glioma patients and three non-neoplastic patients.

From its cysteine to its phenylalanine, the CDR3 spans 14 amino acids. The kept DNA is CDR3 alone, 42 bases in frame from the first base. Trimming accounts for 5 bases at V and 5 bases at J, while the number of junction bases matched to no gene is 8. Via the germline V gene (reference sequence), CDR1 is DFQATT and CDR2 SNEGSKA. The source is a human donor with low-grade glioma or glioblastoma, undergoing nonglioma brain surgery, or in good health (not recorded which). The chain joins TRBV20-1 to TRBJ1-5, with TRBD1 identical over 8 junction bases. The specimen sequenced was glioma tissue, nonneoplastic brain tissue, or PBMCs (not recorded which). The DNA reads TGCAGTGCTCAGCCGGGACAGGTCTATCAGCCCCAGCATTTT. The encoded protein is CSAQPGQVYQPQHF.